These 2 T cell receptor beta chains were all obtained from the same sample, sequenced in a study of T cells in localized non-small cell lung cancer. Generated by immunoSEQ multiplex PCR, the TCRdb table keeps only in-frame clones and is missing some. This sample has around 25,000 clones, with 70% to 90% found just once. Specimen: peripheral blood, collected before any cancer treatment. These receptor sequences come from a male donor aged 60 or older with stage II squamous cell lung carcinoma.

J is TRBJ2-2 and V is TRBV6-1; 10 bases match TRBD2. Germline V gene lookup returns CDR1 MNHNS and CDR2 SASEGT. CDR3 length equals 14 residues. After removal of 8 bases from V and 3 bases from J, the junction contained 3 bases not matched to a gene. The CDR3 reads CASSSGRYTGELFF. DNA of the CDR3: TGTGCCAGCTCTAGCGGGAGATACACCGGGGAGCTGTTTTTT.

The chain couples TRBV6-6 to TRBJ2-5; D gene unclear. CDR3 size: 13 residues. V lost 4 bases, J lost 4 bases, and 10 bases lay in between. Germline CDR1 reads MNHNY; CDR2 reads SVGAGI (reference sequence). The CDR3 DNA reads as TGTGCCAGCAGTTCGACACCACGAGAGACCCAGTACTTC. Translation gives CASSSTPRETQYF.